This TCR beta chain was obtained from a study of T cell repertoires in cytomegalovirus infection. Study summary: Public TCR beta signatures indicated both CMV infection and matching HLA type.

V lost 1 base, J lost 8 bases, and 15 bases lay in between. This CDR3 spans 15 amino acids. The germline V gene has CDR1 SGHTA and CDR2 FQGTGA. General study results and limits: The cumulative frequency of public TCR beta families distinguished individuals who carried CMV together with the relevant HLA.

About this clonotype itself: Its matching antigen is unknown.

TCRdb used MiXCR to reprocess the reads, holding one entry per CDR3 protein. The data contain about 280,000 distinct CDR3 sequences, roughly a fifth of them singletons. The chain employs TRBV7-3 and TRBJ2-1; possibly TRBD2 for D (7 bases). This material consisted of cultured PBMCs, taken from culture after CMV antigen stimulation. This clonotype was obtained from a human donor in good health (CMV status not recorded). Some clones in this sample may be carry-over from other donors' samples. This chain's CDR3 is CASSLRKGGGHEQFF. In nucleotides, the CDR3 is TGTGCCAGCAGCTTAAGAAAAGGGGGGGGTCATGAGCAGTTCTTC.